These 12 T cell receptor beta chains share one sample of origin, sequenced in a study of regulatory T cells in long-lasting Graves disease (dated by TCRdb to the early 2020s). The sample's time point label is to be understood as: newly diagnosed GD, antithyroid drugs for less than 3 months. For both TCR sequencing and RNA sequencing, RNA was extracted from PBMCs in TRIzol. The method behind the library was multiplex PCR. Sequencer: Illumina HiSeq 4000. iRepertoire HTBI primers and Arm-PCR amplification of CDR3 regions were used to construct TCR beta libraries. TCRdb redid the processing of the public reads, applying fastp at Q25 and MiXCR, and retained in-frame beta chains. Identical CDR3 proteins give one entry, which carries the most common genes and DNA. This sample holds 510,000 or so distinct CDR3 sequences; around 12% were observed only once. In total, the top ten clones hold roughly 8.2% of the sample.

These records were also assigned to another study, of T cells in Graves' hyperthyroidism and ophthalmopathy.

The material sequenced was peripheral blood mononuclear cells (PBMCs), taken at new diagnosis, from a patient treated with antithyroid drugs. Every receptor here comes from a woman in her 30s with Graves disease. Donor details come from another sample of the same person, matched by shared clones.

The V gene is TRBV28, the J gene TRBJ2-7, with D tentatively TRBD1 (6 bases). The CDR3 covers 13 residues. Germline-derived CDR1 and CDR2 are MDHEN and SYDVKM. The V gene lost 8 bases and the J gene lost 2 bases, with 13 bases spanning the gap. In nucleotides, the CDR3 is TGTGCCAGCCATCGAGGACAGCCCTACGAGCAGTACTTC. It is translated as CASHRGQPYEQYF.

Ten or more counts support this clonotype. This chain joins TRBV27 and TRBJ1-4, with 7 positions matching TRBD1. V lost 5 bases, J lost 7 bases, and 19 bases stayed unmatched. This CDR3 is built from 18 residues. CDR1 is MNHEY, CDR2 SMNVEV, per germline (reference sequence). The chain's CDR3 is CASSPKRQGGTWAEKLFF. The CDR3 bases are TGTGCCAGCAGTCCCAAAAGACAGGGTGGGACCTGGGCTGAAAAACTGTTTTTT.

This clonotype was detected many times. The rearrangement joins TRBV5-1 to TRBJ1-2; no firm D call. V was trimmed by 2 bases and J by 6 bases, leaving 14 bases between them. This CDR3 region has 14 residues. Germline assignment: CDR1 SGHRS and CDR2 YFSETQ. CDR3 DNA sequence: TGCGCCAGCAGCTTACTAGGACGAGAAGATGGCTACACCTTC. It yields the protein CASSLLGREDGYTF.

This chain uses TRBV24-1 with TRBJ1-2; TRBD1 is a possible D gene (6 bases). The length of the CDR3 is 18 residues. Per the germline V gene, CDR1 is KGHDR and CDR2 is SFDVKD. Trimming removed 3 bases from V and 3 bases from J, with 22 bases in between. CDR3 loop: CATSDGFTGPPEDYGYTF. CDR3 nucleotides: TGTGCCACCAGTGATGGATTCACAGGGCCTCCCGAGGACTATGGCTACACCTTC.

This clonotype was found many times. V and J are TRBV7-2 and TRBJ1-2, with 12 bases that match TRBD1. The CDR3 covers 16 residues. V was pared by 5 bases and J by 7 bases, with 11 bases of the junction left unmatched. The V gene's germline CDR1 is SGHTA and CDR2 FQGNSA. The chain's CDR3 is CASSVQPGQGASGYTF. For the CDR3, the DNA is TGTGCCAGCAGCGTACAACCGGGACAGGGGGCGAGTGGCTACACCTTC. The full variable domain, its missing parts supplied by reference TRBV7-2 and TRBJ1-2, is GAGVSQSPSNKVTEKGKDVELRCDPISGHTALYWYRQSLGQGLEFLIYFQGNSAPDKSGLPSDRFSAERTGGSVSTLTIQRTQQEDSAVYLCASSVQPGQGASGYTFGSGTRLTVV.

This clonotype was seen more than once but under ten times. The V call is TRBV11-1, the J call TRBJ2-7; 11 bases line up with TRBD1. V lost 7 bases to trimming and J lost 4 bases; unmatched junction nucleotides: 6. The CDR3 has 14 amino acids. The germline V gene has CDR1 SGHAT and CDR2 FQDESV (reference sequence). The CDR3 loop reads CASTSGTGGYEQYF. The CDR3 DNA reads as TGTGCCAGCACCTCGGGGACAGGGGGTTACGAGCAGTACTTC.

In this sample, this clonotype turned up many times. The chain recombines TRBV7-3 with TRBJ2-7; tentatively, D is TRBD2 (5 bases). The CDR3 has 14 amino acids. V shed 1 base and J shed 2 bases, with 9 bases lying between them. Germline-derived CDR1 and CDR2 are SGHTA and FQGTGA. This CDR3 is CASSLIGGPYEQYF. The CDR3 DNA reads TGTGCCAGCAGCTTAATCGGAGGCCCCTACGAGCAGTACTTC.

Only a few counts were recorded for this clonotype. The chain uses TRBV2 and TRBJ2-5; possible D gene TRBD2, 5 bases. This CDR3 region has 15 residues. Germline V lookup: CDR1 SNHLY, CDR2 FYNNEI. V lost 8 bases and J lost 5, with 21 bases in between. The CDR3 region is CASCPHPRSGETQYF. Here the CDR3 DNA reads TGTGCCAGCTGCCCTCATCCGCGGTCGGGGGAGACCCAGTACTTC.

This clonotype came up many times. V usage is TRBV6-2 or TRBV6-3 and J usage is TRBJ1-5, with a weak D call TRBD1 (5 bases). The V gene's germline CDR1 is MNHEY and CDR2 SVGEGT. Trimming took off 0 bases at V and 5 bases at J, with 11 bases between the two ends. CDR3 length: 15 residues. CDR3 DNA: TGTGCCAGCAGTTACTCAGTTGACAGTTATCAGCCCCAGCATTTT. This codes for CASSYSVDSYQPQHF.

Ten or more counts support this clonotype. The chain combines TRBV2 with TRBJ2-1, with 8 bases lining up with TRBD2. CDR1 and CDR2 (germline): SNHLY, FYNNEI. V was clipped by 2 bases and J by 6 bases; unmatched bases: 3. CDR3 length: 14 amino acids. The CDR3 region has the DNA TGTGCCAGCAGTGAATTAGCGGGAAGCAATGAGCAGTTCTTC. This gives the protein CASSELAGSNEQFF.

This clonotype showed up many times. The CDR3 DNA reads as TGTGCCTGGATTACGGGGAACATAGGGCCGCAGTATTTT. This sequence encodes CAWITGNIGPQYF. This sequence joins TRBV30 and TRBJ2-3, with TRBD2 as a possible D gene (5 bases). There are 13 residues in the CDR3. From germline, CDR1 is GTSNPN and CDR2 SVGIG (reference sequence). With 4 bases removed from V and 10 bases from J, the gap between germline ends came to 18 bases.

The CDR3 DNA follows: TGCAGTGCTAGGGGGGCAGGTCGGGATACGCAGTATTTT. Its protein product is CSARGAGRDTQYF. The rearrangement uses TRBV20-1 and TRBJ2-3, with D perhaps TRBD1 (6 bases). V lost 3 bases and J 6 bases, leaving 13 bases between the germline ends. Germline CDR1 is DFQATT and CDR2 is SNEGSKA (reference sequence). The length of the CDR3 is 13 residues.